The 5 T cell receptor beta chains listed next were all sequenced from one sample in a study of T cell repertoires in cytomegalovirus infection. Each CDR3 protein gets one entry after TCRdb re-called the reads with MiXCR. The sample contains fewer than 150,000 distinct CDR3 sequences, 30% of which appear only once. The antigens these receptors bind are not known. Source: CD8+ T cells from cultured PBMCs, taken from culture after CMV antigen stimulation. The receptor set was obtained from a human donor in good health (CMV status not recorded). Some clones in this sample may be carry-over from other donors' samples.

This clonotype was counted only a few times. The rearrangement joins TRBV4-3 to TRBJ2-7, with 8 nucleotides matching TRBD1. After removal of 1 base from V and 3 bases from J, the junction contained 11 bases not matched to a gene. The CDR3 covers 17 residues. The germline gives CDR1 LGHNA, CDR2 YSLEER. CDR3 nucleotide sequence: TGCGCCAGCAGCCAAGGGATGCCGGTCGGACAGGGCTACGAGCAGTACTTC. Amino acid sequence: CASSQGMPVGQGYEQYF.

This clonotype was observed at least ten times. The chain carries TRBV11-3 and TRBJ2-2; no clear D. Germline V lookup: CDR1 SGHNT, CDR2 YENEEA. Trimming stripped 5 bases from V and 7 bases from J, with 11 bases between. The CDR3 runs 13 residues. CDR3 region: CASSPHLYGELFF. The CDR3 bases are TGTGCCAGCAGCCCACACCTATACGGGGAGCTGTTTTTT. Filled out from reference TRBV11-3 and TRBJ2-2, the complete variable domain reads EAGVVQSPRYKIIEKKQPVAFWCNPISGHNTLYWYLQNLGQGPELLIRYENEEAVDDSQLPKDRFSAERLKGVDSTLKIQPAELGDSAVYLCASSPHLYGELFFGEGSRLTVL.

J is TRBJ2-7 and V is TRBV20-1; possibly TRBD2 for D (6 bases). The CDR3 has 16 residues. Trimming stripped 4 bases from V and 1 base from J, with 20 bases between. Germline assignment: CDR1 DFQATT and CDR2 SNEGSKA (reference sequence). CDR3 amino acids: CSATDPGLLLSYEQYF. The CDR3 DNA is TGCAGTGCTACCGACCCGGGACTCCTGCTTTCCTACGAGCAGTACTTC.

This clonotype appeared a few times. V gene TRBV20-1 combines with J gene TRBJ2-7, with D hard to call. Germline V gene data show CDR1 as DFQATT and CDR2 as SNEGSKA (reference sequence). This CDR3 region has 12 residues. The germline V and J ends were trimmed by 2 bases and 4 bases, with 9 bases remaining between them. The CDR3 bases are TGCAGTGCTAGACGCAGAGGTTACGAGCAGTACTTC. This codes for CSARRRGYEQYF.

This clonotype appeared a few times. J is TRBJ2-1 and V is TRBV9; D not resolved. Trimming stripped 0 bases from V and 7 bases from J, with 8 bases between. Germline CDR1 reads SGDLS; CDR2 reads YYNGEE. This CDR3 region has 13 residues. The CDR3 DNA reads as TGTGCCAGCAGCGTAGGATCTAAAAATGAGCAGTTCTTC. Translated: CASSVGSKNEQFF.